These 25 T cell receptor beta chains were all obtained from the same sample, sequenced in a study of cytomegalovirus exposure and HLA in healthy donors. The PCR made use of 60 Vbeta and 13 Jbeta primers. Measured with immunoSEQ multiplex PCR; TCRdb has only the in-frame clones, and not every one. The table has under 150,000 clones, roughly 84% seen once; the top ten hold 1.5% to 2%. The sample was PBMCs. These receptors were collected from a boy aged 5-17 years in good health and CMV-seronegative.

The chain combines TRBV2 with TRBJ2-1, with a tentative D call TRBD1 (5 bases). Germline values: CDR1 SNHLY, CDR2 FYNNEI. There are 13 residues in the CDR3. The CDR3 spells CATQGGTYNEQFF. DNA for the CDR3: TGTGCTACGCAGGGCGGAACTTACAATGAGCAGTTCTTC.

The chain couples TRBV5-1 to TRBJ1-4; 10 bases agree with TRBD1. Germline V gene data show CDR1 as SGHRS and CDR2 as YFSETQ. Unmatched junction bases numbered 6, after V lost 6 bases and J lost 7 bases. The CDR3 is 14 residues long. The CDR3 bases are TGCGCCAGCACAAAGGACAGGGGGGTTGAAAAACTGTTTTTT. Its translation: CASTKDRGVEKLFF.

The chain employs TRBV4-3 and TRBJ2-2; weak D call: TRBD2 (6 bases). CDR3 length: 16 amino acids. Trimming removed 4 bases from V and 0 bases from J, with 12 bases in between. The germline V gene has CDR1 LGHNA and CDR2 YSLEER. CDR3 amino acids: CASSPREASNTGELFF. CDR3 coding DNA: TGCGCCAGCAGCCCCAGGGAGGCGTCGAACACCGGGGAGCTGTTTTTT.

J is TRBJ2-5 and V is TRBV11-1; D unresolved. The CDR3 sequence is 15 residues long. Germline assignment: CDR1 SGHAT and CDR2 FQDESV (reference sequence). The V gene lost 6 bases and the J gene lost 1 base, with 15 bases spanning the gap. CDR3 sequence (DNA): TGTGCCAGCAGATCAATTGGAGCGTCCCAAGAGACCCAGTACTTC. Translation: CASRSIGASQETQYF.

This chain joins TRBV6-5 and TRBJ1-3; D perhaps matches TRBD1 (5 bases). Germline V gene lookup returns CDR1 MNHEY and CDR2 SVGAGI. Trimming took 2 bases from V and 0 from J, leaving 8 bases between them. The length of the CDR3 is 15 residues. CDR3 amino acids: CASSYKGHSGNTIYF. DNA of the CDR3: TGTGCCAGCAGTTACAAGGGGCACTCTGGAAACACCATATATTTT.

The rearrangement links TRBV7-6 to TRBJ2-1; D perhaps matches TRBD2 (7 bases). CDR1 is SGHVS and CDR2 is FNYEAQ in the germline V gene. V was pared by 2 bases and J by 1 base, with 24 bases between. This CDR3 is 20 amino acids long. DNA of the CDR3: TGTGCCAGCAGCTTATCCGTCGGGGGGCTCCCCACCGGGTCCTACAATGAGCAGTTCTTC. This translates into CASSLSVGGLPTGSYNEQFF.

The chain couples TRBV5-1 to TRBJ2-7; 9 positions match TRBD2. CDR1 is SGHRS, CDR2 YFSETQ, per germline. The CDR3 extends over 16 amino acids. With V trimmed by 2 bases and J by 1 base, 7 bases remained unmatched. In nucleotides, the CDR3 is TGCGCCAGCAGCTTCGGGGCAGCGGGGGGATCCTACGAGCAGTACTTC. Encoded protein: CASSFGAAGGSYEQYF. The full variable domain, rest sourced from reference TRBV5-1 and TRBJ2-7, is KAGVTQTPRYLIKTRGQQVTLSCSPISGHRSVSWYQQTPGQGLQFLFEYFSETQRNKGNFPGRFSGRQFSNSRSEMNVSTLELGDSALYLCASSFGAAGGSYEQYFGPGTRLTVT.

This clone was seen more than once but under ten times. The J gene is TRBJ1-1, the V gene TRBV4-1; D uncertain. The V gene's germline CDR1 is MGHRA and CDR2 YSYEKL. The CDR3 is 14 residues long. V lost 0 bases and J lost 1, with 6 bases in between. This CDR3 is CASSQDRSNTEAFF. As DNA, the CDR3 is TGCGCCAGCAGCCAAGATAGATCGAACACTGAAGCTTTCTTT.

The chain carries TRBV19 and TRBJ1-2; 9 bases match TRBD1. Germline CDR1 is LNHDA and CDR2 is SQIVND (reference sequence). Trimming removed 1 base from V and 7 bases from J; junction bases left unmatched: 4. This CDR3 spans 14 amino acids. The CDR3 protein is CASSIGDRGTGYTF. CDR3 sequence (DNA): TGTGCCAGTAGTATAGGAGACAGGGGGACTGGCTACACCTTC. Looking up the rest from reference TRBV19 and TRBJ1-2 gives the full variable domain: DGGITQSPKYLFRKEGQNVTLSCEQNLNHDAMYWYRQDPGQGLRLIYYSQIVNDFQKGDIAEGYSVSREKKESFPLTVTSAQKNPTAFYLCASSIGDRGTGYTFGSGTRLTVV.

The V gene is TRBV7-2, the J gene TRBJ2-6; 12 bases are a match to TRBD1. V was pared by 5 bases and J by 3 bases, with 5 bases of the junction left unmatched. This CDR3 has 17 amino acids. Per the germline V gene, CDR1 is SGHTA and CDR2 is FQGNSA. The CDR3 sequence is CASSDRDRGLGANVLTF. The CDR3 DNA is TGTGCCAGCAGCGACCGGGACAGGGGGCTTGGGGCCAACGTCCTGACTTTC.

The V call is TRBV5-6, the J call TRBJ2-1; TRBD2 aligns across 11 bases. CDR1 is SGHDT, CDR2 YYEEEE, per germline. This CDR3 contains 17 residues. V was pared by 4 bases and J by 2 bases, with 8 bases of the junction left unmatched. The CDR3 is CASSATLAGGPYNEQFF. CDR3 bases: TGTGCCAGCAGCGCCACCCTAGCGGGGGGACCCTACAATGAGCAGTTCTTC.

V is TRBV14 and J is TRBJ2-3, with D unresolved. The CDR3 length is 14 residues. With 3 bases removed from V and 2 bases from J, the gap between germline ends came to 9 bases. CDR1 SGHDN and CDR2 FVKESK come from the germline V gene. The CDR3 DNA is TGTGCCAGCAGCCACCGACTCAACACAGATACGCAGTATTTT. Amino acid sequence: CASSHRLNTDTQYF.

The chain has TRBV6-1 and TRBJ2-3; no clear D. Trimming pared 7 bases from V and 2 bases from J, leaving 4 bases between. Germline values: CDR1 MNHNS, CDR2 SASEGT. The CDR3 runs to 11 residues. The CDR3 sequence is CASTFTDTQYF. CDR3 nucleotides: TGTGCCAGCACCTTCACAGATACGCAGTATTTT.

This rearrangement joins TRBV2 to TRBJ1-6; D may be TRBD1 (5 bases). The germline V gene encodes CDR1 SNHLY and CDR2 FYNNEI. The CDR3 is 14 amino acids. Trimming took off 3 bases at V and 9 bases at J, with 12 bases between the two ends. The CDR3: CASSDTGGVSPLHF. The CDR3 nucleotides are TGTGCCAGCAGTGACACAGGCGGCGTTTCACCCCTCCACTTT.

CDR3 DNA sequence: TGTGCCAGCAGCCGAGGACAGCCCGGGGAGACCGGGGAGCTGTTTTTT. Protein product: CASSRGQPGETGELFF. The chain carries TRBV5-6 and TRBJ2-2; D is possibly TRBD1 (6 bases). CDR1 and CDR2 from the germline V gene are SGHDT and YYEEEE. The germline V and J ends were trimmed by 4 bases and 5 bases, with 18 bases remaining between them. There are 16 residues in the CDR3.

The CDR3 sequence is CASSSVGGRETQYF. CDR3 sequence (DNA): TGTGCCAGCAGCTCCGTGGGGGGGAGGGAGACCCAGTACTTC. This sequence joins TRBV7-2 and TRBJ2-5, with 7 positions matching TRBD2. The CDR3 runs to 14 residues. V shed 4 bases, J shed 5 bases, and the junction held 7 bases outside the gene matches. In germline, CDR1 is SGHTA, CDR2 FQGNSA.

J is TRBJ2-3 and V is TRBV7-2, with 11 bases that match TRBD2. The trim removed 5 bases at V and 3 bases at J, leaving 13 bases unmatched. The CDR3 length is 18 residues. CDR1 and CDR2 (germline): SGHTA, FQGNSA. This chain's CDR3 is CASSPLAGAAGGTDTQYF. CDR3 coding DNA: TGTGCCAGCAGCCCACTAGCGGGAGCGGCGGGCGGGACAGATACGCAGTATTTT.

The genes are TRBV5-1 and TRBJ2-5, with TRBD1 matching 9 bases. V lost 4 bases and J lost 0; bases outside the gene matches: 7. In germline, CDR1 is SGHRS, CDR2 YFSETQ. The CDR3 runs 16 residues. CDR3 nucleotides: TGCGCCAGCAGCGGGGGGGACAGGGCGTACCAAGAGACCCAGTACTTC. Its protein product is CASSGGDRAYQETQYF.

The chain employs TRBV4-1 and TRBJ2-5; D unresolved. V shed 2 bases and J shed 5 bases, with 9 bases lying between them. Germline CDR1 is MGHRA and CDR2 is YSYEKL. The CDR3 runs to 13 residues. The CDR3 DNA follows: TGCGCCAGCAGCCAACTTATCCTGGAGACCCAGTACTTC. This translates into CASSQLILETQYF.

The V call is TRBV5-4, the J call TRBJ2-5; 10 bases map to TRBD1. CDR3 length: 15 amino acids. From germline, CDR1 is SGHNT and CDR2 YYREEE (reference sequence). J lost 2 bases, V lost 7 bases, and 8 bases had no gene match. The CDR3 here is CASGATGGPQETQYF. The CDR3 nucleotides read TGTGCCAGCGGGGCGACAGGGGGCCCGCAAGAGACCCAGTACTTC.

This clone is classed as medium-sized. V and J are TRBV30 and TRBJ1-1; D gene ambiguous. Deletions cut 3 bases from V and 10 bases from J, with 18 bases between. The CDR3 extends over 13 amino acids. Germline V gene data show CDR1 as GTSNPN and CDR2 as SVGIG (reference sequence). The CDR3 region has the DNA TGTGCCTGGAGCCCCGCAGCAGGTGACGGAGCTTTCTTT. Translation gives CAWSPAAGDGAFF.

The J gene is TRBJ1-5, the V gene TRBV7-2; D possibly corresponds to TRBD1 (6 bases). The CDR3 contains 13 residues. In germline, CDR1 is SGHTA, CDR2 FQGNSA. Deletions cut 4 bases from V and 5 bases from J, with 9 bases between. The CDR3 nucleotides read TGTGCCAGCAGCTGGGGGCCCGATCAGCCCCAGCATTTT. Encoded protein: CASSWGPDQPQHF.

The V and J genes are TRBV7-8 and TRBJ2-2, with D perhaps TRBD2 (5 bases). The CDR3 has 17 residues. CDR1 is SGHVS and CDR2 is FQNEAQ in the germline V gene. V lost 1 base and J lost 6, with 18 bases in between. CDR3 loop: CASSLGRGRNKAGELFF. The CDR3 coding sequence is TGTGCCAGCAGCTTAGGACGGGGTCGGAATAAAGCCGGGGAGCTGTTTTTT.

This chain joins TRBV7-7 and TRBJ1-1, with 7 positions matching TRBD1. With V trimmed by 1 base and J by 11 bases, 7 bases remained unmatched. The germline V gene has CDR1 SSHAT and CDR2 FNYEAQ (reference sequence). This CDR3 region has 13 residues. The DNA for the CDR3 is TGTGCCAGCAGCTTAGTACAGGGGCGGCGGGCTTTCTTT. This translates into CASSLVQGRRAFF.

J is TRBJ2-7 and V is TRBV7-9, with 11 bases that match TRBD2. This CDR3 is built from 16 residues. Germline V CDR1 and CDR2: SEHNR, FQNEAQ (reference sequence). V was pared by 4 bases and J by 6 bases, with 11 bases of the junction left unmatched. CDR3 loop: CASSSGPLAGVSEQYF. CDR3 bases: TGTGCCAGCAGCTCGGGGCCACTAGCGGGAGTCTCCGAGCAGTACTTC. The full variable domain, with the rest looked up from reference TRBV7-9 and TRBJ2-7, is DTGVSQNPRHKITKRGQNVTFRCDPISEHNRLYWYRQTLGQGPEFLTYFQNEAQLEKSRLLSDRFSAERPKGSFSTLEIQRTEQGDSAMYLCASSSGPLAGVSEQYFGPGTRLTVT.